Listed below are T cell receptor beta chains from one sample, sequenced in a study of blood T cell repertoires in COVID-19. TCRdb's copy holds only in-frame clones and misses some; the assay was immunoSEQ multiplex PCR. This sample yields around 300,000 clones, of which about 88% are seen a single time; about 3% belongs to the top ten. The specimen sequenced was PBMCs or T cells enriched from blood (not recorded which). Receptors were obtained from a woman in her fifties or sixties who had recovered from COVID-19. The CDR3 runs from the conserved cysteine through the conserved F or W. The D gene is left open where the match is weak. Some rows mark clone size as missing; the rest say once, few, many or name a class of expanded clone.

V: TRBV15
size: NA
J: TRBJ1-2
D: NA
DNA: TGTGCCACCAGCAGGGAGGGATATGGCTACACCTTC
CDR3: CATSREGYGYTF

V: TRBV7-3
size: NA
J: TRBJ2-3
D: NA
DNA: TGTGCCAGCAGCTTCGACAGTACAGATACGCAGTATTTT
CDR3: CASSFDSTDTQYF

V: TRBV2
size: NA
J: TRBJ1-3
D: TRBD1
DNA: TGTGCCAGCAGTGACTGGCAGGGGGCACACACCATATATTTT
CDR3: CASSDWQGAHTIYF

V: TRBV3-1/TRBV3-2
size: NA
J: TRBJ1-1
D: NA
DNA: TGTGCCAGCAGCCAAGATCTTGGGGAGGTTCCCACTGAAGCTTTCTTT
CDR3: CASSQDLGEVPTEAFF

V: TRBV11-2
size: NA
J: TRBJ2-7
D: TRBD2
DNA: TGTGCCAGCAGCTTAGGAGCCGCGGGAGTCGACGAGCAGTACTTC
CDR3: CASSLGAAGVDEQYF

V: TRBV24-1
size: NA
J: TRBJ2-3
D: TRBD2
DNA: TGTGCCACCAGTGACGGCGGGAGGGTCACAGATATGCAGTATTTT
CDR3: CATSDGGRVTDMQYF

V: TRBV7-2
size: NA
J: TRBJ2-2
D: NA
DNA: TGTGCCAGCAGCTTAGGTCTAGCCCCCACCGGGGAGCTGTTTTTT
CDR3: CASSLGLAPTGELFF

V: TRBV11-2
size: NA
J: TRBJ1-2
D: TRBD1
DNA: TGTGCCAGCAGCGCCCGGGACAGGGCTCAGCCTAACTATGGCTACACCTTC
CDR3: CASSARDRAQPNYGYTF

V: TRBV4-1
size: NA
J: TRBJ1-1
D: NA
DNA: TGCGCCAGCAGCCAATCAGAGTTGAGGACTGAAGCTTTCTTT
CDR3: CASSQSELRTEAFF

V: TRBV28
size: once
J: TRBJ1-2
D: TRBD1
DNA: TGTGCCAGCAGTCCCGGACAGGGGGCGGACTATGGCTACACCTTC
CDR3: CASSPGQGADYGYTF

V: TRBV27
size: NA
J: TRBJ1-1
D: TRBD1
DNA: TGTGCCAGCAGTTCCCATTGGACAGGGGGCCTTAACACTGAAGCTTTCTTT
CDR3: CASSSHWTGGLNTEAFF

V: TRBV6-2/TRBV6-3
size: NA
J: TRBJ2-2
D: TRBD2
DNA: TGTGCCAGCAGTTACAACCTGGGACTAGCGGGAGGGAACACCGGGGAGCTGTTTTTT
CDR3: CASSYNLGLAGGNTGELFF

V: TRBV7-9
size: once
J: TRBJ1-2
D: NA
DNA: TGTGCCAGCAGCTTATTCCCAGGGGACTATGGCTACACCTTC
CDR3: CASSLFPGDYGYTF

V: TRBV4-1
size: NA
J: TRBJ2-7
D: NA
DNA: TGCGCCAGCAGCCAAGTTGGCCACGAGCAGTACTTC
CDR3: CASSQVGHEQYF

V: TRBV4-2
size: NA
J: TRBJ1-1
D: NA
DNA: TGTGCCAGCAGCAAAAGAGACAGGACGAACACTGAAGCTTTCTTT
CDR3: CASSKRDRTNTEAFF

V: TRBV28
size: NA
J: TRBJ1-5
D: TRBD1
DNA: TGTGCCAGCAGACCCGGACAGGGTGGGCAGCCCCAGCATTTT
CDR3: CASRPGQGGQPQHF